What follows describes a single T cell receptor beta chain. The ends lost 8 bases at V and 0 bases at J; junction bases unmatched: 7. Germline lookup yields CDR1 SGHTA and CDR2 FQGTGA. The CDR3 extends over 15 amino acids. These data originate in a study of blood T cell repertoires in COVID-19. Study-level information: In each case, the material was cDNA or gDNA derived from T cells, B-cell-depleted T cells, or PBMCs.

Clones were read by immunoSEQ multiplex PCR, and TCRdb kept only the in-frame ones, dropping some. The sample carries some 390,000 clones, 85% to 90% recorded once. Participants were placed into cohorts based on the clinical history they reported. Two negative PCRs, clearance, or symptom resolution were required of recovered Cohort 3 donors. The chain uses TRBV7-3 and TRBJ1-5, with 7 bases that match TRBD1. Sequencing was carried out using PBMCs or T cells enriched from blood (not recorded which). The clonotype originates from a man aged 25-40 years who had recovered from COVID-19. CDR3 residues: CASPGGCLSNQPQHF. The CDR3 nucleotides read TGTGCCAGCCCAGGGGGATGTCTTAGCAATCAGCCCCAGCATTTT.